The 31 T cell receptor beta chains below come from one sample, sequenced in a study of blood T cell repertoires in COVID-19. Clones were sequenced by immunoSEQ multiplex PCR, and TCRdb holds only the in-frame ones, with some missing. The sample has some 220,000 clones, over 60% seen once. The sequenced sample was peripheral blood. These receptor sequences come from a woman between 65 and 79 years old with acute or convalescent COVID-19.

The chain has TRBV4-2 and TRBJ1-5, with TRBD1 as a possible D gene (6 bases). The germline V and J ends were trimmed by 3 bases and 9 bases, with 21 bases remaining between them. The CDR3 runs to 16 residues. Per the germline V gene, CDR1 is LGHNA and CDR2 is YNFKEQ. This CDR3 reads CASSQGTGTPMLPQHF. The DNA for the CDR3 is TGTGCCAGCAGCCAGGGAACCGGGACACCGATGTTGCCCCAGCATTTT.

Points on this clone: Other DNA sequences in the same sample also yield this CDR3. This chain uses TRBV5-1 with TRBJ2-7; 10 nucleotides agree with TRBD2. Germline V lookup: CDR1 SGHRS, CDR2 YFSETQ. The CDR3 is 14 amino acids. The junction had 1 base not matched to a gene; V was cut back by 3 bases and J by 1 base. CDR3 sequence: CASSSTSGSYEQYF. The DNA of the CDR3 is TGCGCCAGCAGCTCGACTAGCGGGTCCTACGAGCAGTACTTC.

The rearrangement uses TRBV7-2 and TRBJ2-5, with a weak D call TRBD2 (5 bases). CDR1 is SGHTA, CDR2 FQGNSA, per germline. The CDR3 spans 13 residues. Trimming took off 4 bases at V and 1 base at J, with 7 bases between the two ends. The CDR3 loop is CASSWTFQETQYF. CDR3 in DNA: TGTGCCAGCAGCTGGACTTTCCAAGAGACCCAGTACTTC.

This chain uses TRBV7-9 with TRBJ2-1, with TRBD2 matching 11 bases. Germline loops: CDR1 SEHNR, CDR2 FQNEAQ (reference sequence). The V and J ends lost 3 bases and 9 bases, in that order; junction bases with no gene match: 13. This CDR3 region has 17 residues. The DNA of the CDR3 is TGTGCCAGCAGCTTGATAGCGGGGGGGCCGTACTTCAGTGAGCAGTTCTTC. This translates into CASSLIAGGPYFSEQFF.

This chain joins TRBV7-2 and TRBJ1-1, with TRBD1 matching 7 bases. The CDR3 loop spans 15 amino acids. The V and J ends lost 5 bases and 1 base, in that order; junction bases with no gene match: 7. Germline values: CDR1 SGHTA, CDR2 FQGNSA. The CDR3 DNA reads TGTGCCAGCAGCCTACGACAGGGAGCGAACACTGAAGCTTTCTTT. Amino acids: CASSLRQGANTEAFF.

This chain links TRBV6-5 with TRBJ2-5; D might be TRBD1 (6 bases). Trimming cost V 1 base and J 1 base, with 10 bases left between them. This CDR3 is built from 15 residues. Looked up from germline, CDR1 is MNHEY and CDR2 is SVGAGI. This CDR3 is CASSYFTGSQETQYF. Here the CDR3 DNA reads TGTGCCAGCAGTTACTTTACAGGGTCCCAAGAGACCCAGTACTTC.

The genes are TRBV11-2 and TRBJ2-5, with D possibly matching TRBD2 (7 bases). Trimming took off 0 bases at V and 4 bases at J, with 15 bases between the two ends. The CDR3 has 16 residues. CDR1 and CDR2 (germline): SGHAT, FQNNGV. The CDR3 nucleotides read TGTGCCAGCAGCTTAGATTCCGGGGGGCGTGGAGAGACCCAGTACTTC. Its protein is CASSLDSGGRGETQYF.

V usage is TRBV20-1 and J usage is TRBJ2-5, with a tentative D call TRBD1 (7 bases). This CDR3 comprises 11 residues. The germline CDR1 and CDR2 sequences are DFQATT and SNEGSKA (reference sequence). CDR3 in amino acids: CGQGGPETQYF. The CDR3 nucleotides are TGCGGCCAGGGGGGCCCAGAGACCCAGTACTTC.

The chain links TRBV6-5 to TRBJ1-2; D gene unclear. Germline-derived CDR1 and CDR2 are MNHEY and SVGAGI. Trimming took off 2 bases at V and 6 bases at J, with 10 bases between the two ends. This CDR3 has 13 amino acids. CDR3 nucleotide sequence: TGTGCCAGCAGTTACAGTCAGGCTAATGGCTACACCTTC. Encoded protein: CASSYSQANGYTF.

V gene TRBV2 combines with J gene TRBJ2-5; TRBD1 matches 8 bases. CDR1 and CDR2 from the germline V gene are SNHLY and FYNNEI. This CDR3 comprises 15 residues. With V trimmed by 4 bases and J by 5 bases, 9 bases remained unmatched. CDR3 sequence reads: CASSGRDRGGETQYF. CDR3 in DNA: TGTGCCAGCAGTGGAAGAGACAGGGGCGGGGAGACCCAGTACTTC.

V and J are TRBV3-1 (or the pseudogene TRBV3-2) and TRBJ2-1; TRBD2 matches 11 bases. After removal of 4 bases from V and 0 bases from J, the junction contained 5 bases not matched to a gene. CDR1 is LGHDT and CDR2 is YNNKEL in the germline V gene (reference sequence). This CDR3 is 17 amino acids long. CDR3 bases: TGTGCCAGCAGCCTCCTCGGGACTAGCGGCTCCTACAATGAGCAGTTCTTC. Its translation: CASSLLGTSGSYNEQFF.

The CDR3 is CASSEERGGGEQFF. In DNA, the CDR3 is TGTGCCAGCAGTGAAGAACGGGGCGGGGGTGAGCAGTTCTTC. The chain is built from TRBV2 and TRBJ2-1; 7 bases map to TRBD2. The CDR3 runs 14 residues. Trimming cost V 1 base and J 9 bases; bases outside gene matches: 6. Germline assignment: CDR1 SNHLY and CDR2 FYNNEI.

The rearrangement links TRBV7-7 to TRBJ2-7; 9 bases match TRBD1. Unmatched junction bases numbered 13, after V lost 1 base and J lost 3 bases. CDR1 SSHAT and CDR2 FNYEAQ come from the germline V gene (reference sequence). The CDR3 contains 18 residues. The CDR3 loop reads CASSLVREDRGFLYEQYV. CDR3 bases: TGTGCCAGCAGCTTAGTCAGAGAAGACAGGGGGTTCCTCTACGAGCAGTACGTC.

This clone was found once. The CDR3 DNA is TGTGCCAGTAGACAGGAAACGAGGACTGAAGCTTTCTTT. The encoded protein is CASRQETRTEAFF. The chain carries TRBV2 and TRBJ1-1, with D possibly matching TRBD1 (6 bases). Germline V gene sequence: CDR1 SNHLY, CDR2 FYNNEI. V was clipped by 9 bases and J by 5 bases, with 16 bases between them. The CDR3 is made up of 13 amino acids.

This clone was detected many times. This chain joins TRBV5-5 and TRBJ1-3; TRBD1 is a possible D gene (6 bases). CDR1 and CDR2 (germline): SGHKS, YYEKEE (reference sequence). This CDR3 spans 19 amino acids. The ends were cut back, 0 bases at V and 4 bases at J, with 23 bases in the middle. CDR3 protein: CASSLAPLAEGGGGNTIYF. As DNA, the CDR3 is TGTGCCAGCAGCTTGGCCCCTCTCGCAGAGGGGGGGGGAGGAAACACCATATATTTT.

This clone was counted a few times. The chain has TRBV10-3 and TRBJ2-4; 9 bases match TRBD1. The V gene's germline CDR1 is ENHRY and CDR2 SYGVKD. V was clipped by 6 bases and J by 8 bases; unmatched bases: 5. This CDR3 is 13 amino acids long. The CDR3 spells CAIRGQGSDIQYF. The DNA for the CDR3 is TGTGCCATCAGGGGACAGGGATCGGACATTCAGTACTTC.

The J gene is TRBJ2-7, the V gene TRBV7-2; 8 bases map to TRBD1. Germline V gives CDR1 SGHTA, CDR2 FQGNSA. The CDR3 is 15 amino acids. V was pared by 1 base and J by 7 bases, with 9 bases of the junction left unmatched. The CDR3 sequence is CASSLVQGAPGEQYF. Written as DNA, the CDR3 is TGTGCCAGCAGCTTAGTTCAGGGGGCGCCGGGGGAGCAGTACTTC.

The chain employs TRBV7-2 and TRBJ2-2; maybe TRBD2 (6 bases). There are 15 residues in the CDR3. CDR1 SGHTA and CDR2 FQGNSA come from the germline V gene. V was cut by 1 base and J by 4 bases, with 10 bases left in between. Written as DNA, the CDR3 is TGTGCCAGCAGCTTAGAGGTGGGGGGCACCGGGGAGCTGTTTTTT. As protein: CASSLEVGGTGELFF.

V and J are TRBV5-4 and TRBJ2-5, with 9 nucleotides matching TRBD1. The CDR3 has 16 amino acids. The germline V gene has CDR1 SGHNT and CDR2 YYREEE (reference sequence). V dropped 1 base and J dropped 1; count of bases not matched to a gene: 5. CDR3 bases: TGTGCCAGCAGCTTGAAGACAGGGGGTTCCCAAGAGACCCAGTACTTC. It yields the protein CASSLKTGGSQETQYF. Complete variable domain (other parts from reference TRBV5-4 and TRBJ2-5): ETGVTQSPTHLIKTRGQQVTLRCSSQSGHNTVSWYQQALGQGPQFIFQYYREEENGRGNFPPRFSGLQFPNYSSELNVNALELDDSALYLCASSLKTGGSQETQYFGPGTRLLVL.

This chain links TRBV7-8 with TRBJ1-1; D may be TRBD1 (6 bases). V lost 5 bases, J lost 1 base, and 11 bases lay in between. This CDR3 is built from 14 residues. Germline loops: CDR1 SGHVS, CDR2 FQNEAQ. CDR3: CASSRKTGNTEAFF. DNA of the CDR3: TGTGCCAGCAGCCGGAAGACAGGGAACACTGAAGCTTTCTTT.

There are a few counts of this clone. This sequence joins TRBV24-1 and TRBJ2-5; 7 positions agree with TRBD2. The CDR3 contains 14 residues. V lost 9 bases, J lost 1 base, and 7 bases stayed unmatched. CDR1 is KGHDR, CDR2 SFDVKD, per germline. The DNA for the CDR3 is TGTGCCACCGGGGCCCCTAGCGGCCAAGAGACCCAGTACTTC. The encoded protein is CATGAPSGQETQYF.

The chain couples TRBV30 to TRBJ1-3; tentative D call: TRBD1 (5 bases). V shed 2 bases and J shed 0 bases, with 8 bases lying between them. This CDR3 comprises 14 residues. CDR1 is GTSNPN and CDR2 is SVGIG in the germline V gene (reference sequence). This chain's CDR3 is CAWSLGGSGNTIYF. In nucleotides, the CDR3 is TGTGCCTGGAGTTTGGGGGGCTCTGGAAACACCATATATTTT.

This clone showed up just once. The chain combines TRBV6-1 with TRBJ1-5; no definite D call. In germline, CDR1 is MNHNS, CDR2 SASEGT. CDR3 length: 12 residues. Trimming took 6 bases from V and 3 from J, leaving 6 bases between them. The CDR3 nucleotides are TGTGCCAGCAGGGCAGACAATCAGCCCCAGCATTTT. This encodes CASRADNQPQHF.

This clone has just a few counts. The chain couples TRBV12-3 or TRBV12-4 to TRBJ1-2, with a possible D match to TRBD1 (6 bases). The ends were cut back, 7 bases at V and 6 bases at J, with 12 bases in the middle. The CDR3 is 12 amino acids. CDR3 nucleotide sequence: TGTGCCAGCATGCAGGGGAGACATGGCTACACCTTC. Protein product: CASMQGRHGYTF.

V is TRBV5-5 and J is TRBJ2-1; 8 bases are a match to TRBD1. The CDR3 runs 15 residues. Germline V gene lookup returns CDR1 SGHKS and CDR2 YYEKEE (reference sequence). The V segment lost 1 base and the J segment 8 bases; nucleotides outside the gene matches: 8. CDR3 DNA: TGTGCCAGCAGCTTGAATACGGACAGGGATGATGAGCAGTTCTTC. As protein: CASSLNTDRDDEQFF.

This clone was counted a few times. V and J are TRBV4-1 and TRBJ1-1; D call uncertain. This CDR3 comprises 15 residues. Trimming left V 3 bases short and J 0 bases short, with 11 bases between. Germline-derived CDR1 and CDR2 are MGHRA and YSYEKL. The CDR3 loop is CASSQGGEMNTEAFF. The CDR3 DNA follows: TGCGCCAGCAGCCAGGGCGGGGAGATGAACACTGAAGCTTTCTTT.

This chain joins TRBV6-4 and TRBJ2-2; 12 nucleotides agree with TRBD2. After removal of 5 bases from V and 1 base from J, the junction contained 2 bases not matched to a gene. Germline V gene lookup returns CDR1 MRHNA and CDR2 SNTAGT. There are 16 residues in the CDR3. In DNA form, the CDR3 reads TGTGCCAGCAGTCAACTAGCGGGGGGGAACACCGGGGAGCTGTTTTTT. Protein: CASSQLAGGNTGELFF.

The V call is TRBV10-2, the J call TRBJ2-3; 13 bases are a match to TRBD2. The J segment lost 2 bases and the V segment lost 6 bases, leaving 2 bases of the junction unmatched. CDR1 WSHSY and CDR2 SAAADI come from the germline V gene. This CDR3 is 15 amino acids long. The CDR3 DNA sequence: TGCGCCAGCAGCGGACTAGCGGGGGCCACAGATACGCAGTATTTT. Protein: CASSGLAGATDTQYF.

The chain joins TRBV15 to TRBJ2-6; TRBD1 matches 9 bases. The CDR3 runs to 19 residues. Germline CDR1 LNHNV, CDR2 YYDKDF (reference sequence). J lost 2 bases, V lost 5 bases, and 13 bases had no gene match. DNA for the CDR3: TGTGCCACCAGCTCCCGGTCCCCGACAGGGGGGACTGGGGCCAACGTCCTGACTTTC. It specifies CATSSRSPTGGTGANVLTF.

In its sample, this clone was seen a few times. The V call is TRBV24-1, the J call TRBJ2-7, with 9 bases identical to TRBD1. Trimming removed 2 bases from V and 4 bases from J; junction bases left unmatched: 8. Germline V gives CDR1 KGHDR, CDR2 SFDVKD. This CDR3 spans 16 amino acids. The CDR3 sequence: CATSDCPGQGPYEQYV. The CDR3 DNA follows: TGTGCCACCAGTGATTGTCCGGGACAGGGACCGTACGAGCAGTACGTC.

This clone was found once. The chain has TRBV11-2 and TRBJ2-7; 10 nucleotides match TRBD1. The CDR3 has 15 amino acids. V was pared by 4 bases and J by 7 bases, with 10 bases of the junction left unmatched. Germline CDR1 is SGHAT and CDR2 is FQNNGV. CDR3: CASSSVGTGVGEQYF. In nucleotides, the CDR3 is TGTGCCAGCAGCTCTGTAGGGACAGGGGTGGGGGAGCAGTACTTC.